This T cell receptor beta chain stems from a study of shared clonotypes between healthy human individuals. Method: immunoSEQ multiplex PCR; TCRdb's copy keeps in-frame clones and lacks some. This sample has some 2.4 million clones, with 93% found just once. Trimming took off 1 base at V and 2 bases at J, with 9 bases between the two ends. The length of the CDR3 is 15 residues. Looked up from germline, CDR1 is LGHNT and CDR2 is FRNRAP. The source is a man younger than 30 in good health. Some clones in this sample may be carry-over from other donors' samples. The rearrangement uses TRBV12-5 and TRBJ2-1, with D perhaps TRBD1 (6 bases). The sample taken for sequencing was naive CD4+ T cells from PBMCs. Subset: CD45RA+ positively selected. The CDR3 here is CASGLGQAAYNEQFF. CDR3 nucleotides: TGTGCTAGTGGTTTGGGACAGGCGGCCTACAATGAGCAGTTCTTC.